This TCR beta chain was documented in a study of blood T cell repertoires in COVID-19. V was pared by 5 bases and J by 8 bases, with 15 bases between. Looked up from germline, CDR1 is SGHAT and CDR2 is FQDESV (reference sequence). The CDR3 has 14 amino acids. Per the authors' pipeline: Reference gene primer amplification yielded estimated nucleated cell counts. Here immunoSEQ multiplex PCR was the method, and the copy in TCRdb shows in-frame clones only, minus some. V and J calls and clone size are those listed in that table; D and trimming were worked out from the DNA. The table has 40,000 or so clones, around 85% seen once; the top ten hold more than 9%.

Material: peripheral blood. The chain joins TRBV11-1 to TRBJ1-4; unclear D gene. This receptor was identified in a human donor in a cohort sampled during active COVID-19. CDR3 amino acids: CASSRSGPGEKLFF. Written as DNA, the CDR3 is TGTGCCAGCAGCCGAAGCGGTCCGGGGGAAAAACTGTTTTTT.